Following are 18 T cell receptor beta chains from one sample sequenced in a study of cytomegalovirus exposure and HLA in healthy donors. Vbeta (60) and Jbeta (13) primers were used in the PCR. Libraries were prepared by immunoSEQ multiplex PCR; TCRdb keeps only in-frame clonotypes and omits some of them. The data hold 80,000 to 100,000 clones, with under 75% observed a single time. Sequenced material: PBMCs. Source of these receptors: a female donor in good health and CMV-seronegative.

The chain combines TRBV19 with TRBJ1-5; D call uncertain. The CDR3 sequence is 12 residues long. Germline CDR1 and CDR2: LNHDA and SQIVND (reference sequence). V shed 7 bases and J shed 4 bases, with 8 bases lying between them. The CDR3 here is CASKQVNQPQHF. The CDR3, as DNA: TGTGCCAGTAAGCAGGTTAATCAGCCCCAGCATTTT.

The rearrangement uses TRBV9 and TRBJ2-4; D uncertain. There are 13 residues in the CDR3. The ends were cut back, 0 bases at V and 4 bases at J, with 5 bases in the middle. Germline CDR1 reads SGDLS; CDR2 reads YYNGEE. CDR3 coding DNA: TGTGCCAGCAGCGTAGATCAGAAAAACATTCAGTACTTC. Translating it yields CASSVDQKNIQYF.

Concerning this clone itself: Other nucleotide sequences in the sample specify the same CDR3. V and J are TRBV7-8 and TRBJ1-2; D ambiguous. Germline loops: CDR1 SGHVS, CDR2 FQNEAQ. The CDR3 covers 13 residues. Between the trimmed V and J ends, which lost 5 bases and 0 bases, there was a span of 7 bases. CDR3 loop: CASSPQANYGYTF. CDR3 bases: TGTGCCAGCAGCCCCCAGGCTAACTATGGCTACACCTTC.

This clone was seen only a few times. The chain joins TRBV5-4 to TRBJ2-7; 7 positions agree with TRBD1. Germline lookup yields CDR1 SGHNT and CDR2 YYREEE (reference sequence). This CDR3 contains 12 residues. V was pared by 4 bases and J by 6 bases, with 4 bases of the junction left unmatched. The DNA of the CDR3 is TGTGCCAGCAGCCCGGACAGGTCCGAGCAGTACTTC. Its translation is CASSPDRSEQYF. Using reference TRBV5-4 and TRBJ2-7 for the parts outside the CDR3, the full variable domain is ETGVTQSPTHLIKTRGQQVTLRCSSQSGHNTVSWYQQALGQGPQFIFQYYREEENGRGNFPPRFSGLQFPNYSSELNVNALELDDSALYLCASSPDRSEQYFGPGTRLTVT.

The V gene is TRBV18, the J gene TRBJ2-2; D may be TRBD1 (5 bases). The germline V gene encodes CDR1 KGHSH and CDR2 LQKENI. The CDR3 has 16 residues. V was pared by 1 base and J by 2 bases, with 11 bases between. CDR3 DNA: TGTGCCAGCTCACCACAGGGGCCCCTTAACACCGGGGAGCTGTTTTTT. Residues: CASSPQGPLNTGELFF.

CDR3 DNA sequence: TGTGCCAGCAGTGGCCAGAGCACAGATACGCAGTATTTT. This sequence encodes CASSGQSTDTQYF. V and J are TRBV6-4 and TRBJ2-3; D gene uncertain. The CDR3 extends over 13 amino acids. Per germline, CDR1 MRHNA and CDR2 SNTAGT. V dropped 4 bases and J dropped 0 bases, with 5 bases sitting between them.

This clone was seen a handful of times. The rearrangement joins TRBV7-9 to TRBJ1-6, with 10 nucleotides matching TRBD1. The CDR3 has 14 amino acids. In germline, CDR1 is SEHNR, CDR2 FQNEAQ (reference sequence). Germline trimming cut 5 bases from V and 10 bases from J; bases unmatched to any gene: 5. In DNA form, the CDR3 reads TGTGCCAGCAGCCCCGGGACAGGGGACTCACCCCTCCACTTT. The encoded protein is CASSPGTGDSPLHF. Drawing the rest from reference TRBV7-9 and TRBJ1-6, the complete variable domain is DTGVSQNPRHKITKRGQNVTFRCDPISEHNRLYWYRQTLGQGPEFLTYFQNEAQLEKSRLLSDRFSAERPKGSFSTLEIQRTEQGDSAMYLCASSPGTGDSPLHFGNGTRLTVT.

This chain connects TRBV30 to TRBJ1-2; D unresolved. CDR1 is GTSNPN and CDR2 is SVGIG in the germline V gene (reference sequence). This CDR3 has 11 amino acids. V was trimmed by 1 base and J by 8 bases, leaving 8 bases between them. The chain's CDR3 is CAWSDESGYTF. In DNA form, the CDR3 reads TGTGCCTGGAGTGACGAGTCCGGCTACACCTTC.

This clone came up once. The chain combines TRBV5-1 with TRBJ2-3; possibly TRBD2 for D (5 bases). V lost 3 bases and J 5 bases, leaving 16 bases between the germline ends. The CDR3 extends over 15 amino acids. In germline, CDR1 is SGHRS, CDR2 YFSETQ. The DNA for the CDR3 is TGCGCCAGCAGCTCCCATCGAGGGTCAGAAGATACGCAGTATTTT. Translating it yields CASSSHRGSEDTQYF.

This chain links TRBV10-2 with TRBJ2-3; 7 bases match TRBD2. V trimming: 3 bases; J trimming: 4 bases; junction bases outside the gene matches: 4. CDR1 and CDR2 from the germline V gene are WSHSY and SAAADI. The CDR3 sequence is 14 residues long. The CDR3 is CASSDLAAADTQYF. In DNA form, the CDR3 reads TGCGCCAGCAGTGATCTAGCGGCGGCAGATACGCAGTATTTT.

The chain joins TRBV11-3 to TRBJ2-1; 7 bases are a match to TRBD2. The germline CDR1 and CDR2 sequences are SGHNT and YENEEA. The CDR3 totals 13 residues. V lost 6 bases, J lost 9 bases, and 8 bases stayed unmatched. This CDR3 reads CASSWTSWGEQFF. In nucleotides, the CDR3 is TGTGCCAGCAGTTGGACTAGTTGGGGTGAGCAGTTCTTC.

V and J are TRBV5-6 and TRBJ1-1; D not resolved. Trimming removed 0 bases from V and 8 bases from J, with 8 bases in between. This CDR3 is built from 12 residues. CDR1 is SGHDT, CDR2 YYEEEE, per germline. The CDR3 DNA reads as TGTGCCAGCAGCTTGGAAAGTACAGAAGCTTTCTTT. It specifies CASSLESTEAFF.

The J gene is TRBJ2-7, the V gene TRBV5-6; 7 positions match TRBD2. With V trimmed by 2 bases and J by 7 bases, 9 bases remained unmatched. Germline V CDR1 and CDR2: SGHDT, YYEEEE. The CDR3 contains 14 residues. The CDR3 DNA reads TGTGCCAGCAGCTTCCTTGGGGGGGTTGAGGAGCAGTACTTC. Its protein is CASSFLGGVEEQYF.

The gene calls are TRBV6-1 and TRBJ2-7; 10 positions agree with TRBD2. Germline CDR1 MNHNS, CDR2 SASEGT. This CDR3 contains 15 residues. J gave up 4 bases and V 1 base, and 4 bases lay outside the gene matches. CDR3 sequence reads: CASSEGLAGVYEQYF. The CDR3 nucleotides read TGTGCCAGCAGTGAAGGGCTAGCGGGAGTTTACGAGCAGTACTTC.

This chain links TRBV18 with TRBJ2-7; D is undetermined. The CDR3 runs 13 residues. Deletions cut 0 bases from V and 3 bases from J, with 6 bases between. Germline loops: CDR1 KGHSH, CDR2 LQKENI. CDR3: CASSPPADYEQYF. As DNA, the CDR3 is TGTGCCAGCTCACCACCGGCAGACTACGAGCAGTACTTC.

The chain has TRBV5-1 and TRBJ2-4; 9 nucleotides line up with TRBD2. Germline V CDR1 and CDR2: SGHRS, YFSETQ. J was trimmed by 8 bases and V by 0 bases; bases with no gene match: 9. This CDR3 region has 16 residues. The CDR3 loop is CASSLVAGEGEDIQYF. The CDR3 DNA reads as TGCGCCAGCAGCTTGGTAGCGGGAGAGGGGGAAGACATTCAGTACTTC.

This sequence joins TRBV2 and TRBJ1-4, with TRBD1 identical over 7 bases. The CDR3 is made up of 17 amino acids. Looked up from germline, CDR1 is SNHLY and CDR2 is FYNNEI. With V trimmed by 6 bases and J by 6 bases, 16 bases remained unmatched. This CDR3 is CASSPQGPRGIDEKLFF. CDR3 DNA: TGTGCCAGCAGCCCGCAGGGGCCCAGGGGGATCGATGAAAAACTGTTTTTT.

The chain is built from TRBV5-1 and TRBJ2-7, with D maybe TRBD1 (6 bases). Germline values: CDR1 SGHRS, CDR2 YFSETQ. Trimming cost V 4 bases and J 0 bases, with 14 bases left between them. The CDR3 totals 15 residues. The CDR3 nucleotides are TGCGCCAGCAGCCCCGGGGACACGAGCTCCTACGAGCAGTACTTC. It specifies CASSPGDTSSYEQYF.